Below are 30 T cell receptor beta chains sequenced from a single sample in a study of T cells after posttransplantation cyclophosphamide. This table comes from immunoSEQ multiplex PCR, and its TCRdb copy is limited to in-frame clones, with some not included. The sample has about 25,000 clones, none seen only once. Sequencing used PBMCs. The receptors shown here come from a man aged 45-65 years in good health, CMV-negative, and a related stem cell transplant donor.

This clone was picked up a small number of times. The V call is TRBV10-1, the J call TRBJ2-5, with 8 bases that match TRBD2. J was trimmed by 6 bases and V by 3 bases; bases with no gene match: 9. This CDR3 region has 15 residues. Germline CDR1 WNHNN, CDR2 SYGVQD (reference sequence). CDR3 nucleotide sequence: TGCGCCAGCAGTGATACCGGGACTAGTCTGAAGACCCAGTACTTC. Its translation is CASSDTGTSLKTQYF.

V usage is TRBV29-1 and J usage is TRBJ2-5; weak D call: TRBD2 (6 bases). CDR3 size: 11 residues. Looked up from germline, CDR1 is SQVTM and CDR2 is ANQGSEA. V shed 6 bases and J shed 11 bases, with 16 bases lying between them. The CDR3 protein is CSVAAGAEQYF. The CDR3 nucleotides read TGCAGCGTAGCAGCGGGCGCTGAGCAGTACTTC.

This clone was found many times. The CDR3 region has the DNA TGTGCCAGTAGTTCCGGGACAGGGGGCCGGGTCTATGGCTACACCTTC. Translating it yields CASSSGTGGRVYGYTF. The chain employs TRBV19 and TRBJ1-2; the match to TRBD1 covers 12 bases. The trim removed 5 bases at V and 4 bases at J, leaving 8 bases unmatched. This CDR3 comprises 16 residues. Germline V gene data show CDR1 as LNHDA and CDR2 as SQIVND (reference sequence).

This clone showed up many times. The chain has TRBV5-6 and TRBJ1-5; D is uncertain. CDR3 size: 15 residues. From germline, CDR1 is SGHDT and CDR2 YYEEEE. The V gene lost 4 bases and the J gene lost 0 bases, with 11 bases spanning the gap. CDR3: CASSLNSYSNQPQHF. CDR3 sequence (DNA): TGTGCCAGCAGCCTTAACAGTTATAGCAATCAGCCCCAGCATTTT.

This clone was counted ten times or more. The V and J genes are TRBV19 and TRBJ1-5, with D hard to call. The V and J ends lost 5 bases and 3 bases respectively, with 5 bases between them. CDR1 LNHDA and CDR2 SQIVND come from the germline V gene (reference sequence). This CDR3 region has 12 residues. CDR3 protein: CASSGPNQPQHF. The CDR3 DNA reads TGTGCCAGTAGTGGCCCCAATCAGCCCCAGCATTTT.

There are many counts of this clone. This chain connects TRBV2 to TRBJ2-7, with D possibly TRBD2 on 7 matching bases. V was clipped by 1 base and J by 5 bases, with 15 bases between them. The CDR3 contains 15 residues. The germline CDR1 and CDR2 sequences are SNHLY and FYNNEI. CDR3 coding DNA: TGTGCCAGCAGTGAAGTGGGGGGGCGGTCAAACGAGCAGTACTTC. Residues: CASSEVGGRSNEQYF.

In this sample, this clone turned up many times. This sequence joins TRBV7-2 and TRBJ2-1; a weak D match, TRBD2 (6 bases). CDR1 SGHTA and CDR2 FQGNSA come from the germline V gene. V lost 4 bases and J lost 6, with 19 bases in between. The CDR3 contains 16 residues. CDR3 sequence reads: CASSSERAWVANEQFF. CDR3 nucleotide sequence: TGTGCCAGCAGCTCCGAGCGGGCCTGGGTGGCCAATGAGCAGTTCTTC.

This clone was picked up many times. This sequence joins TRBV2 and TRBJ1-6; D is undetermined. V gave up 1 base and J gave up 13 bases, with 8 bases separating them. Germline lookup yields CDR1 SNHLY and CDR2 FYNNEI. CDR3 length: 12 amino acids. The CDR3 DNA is TGTGCCAGCAGTGAAGACGGAGCCCCCCTCCACTTT. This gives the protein CASSEDGAPLHF.

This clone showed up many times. The CDR3 spells CASSIVDPTGGKSTDTQYF. CDR3 nucleotide sequence: TGTGCCAGTAGTATAGTGGACCCTACAGGGGGCAAAAGCACAGATACGCAGTATTTT. The rearrangement uses TRBV19 and TRBJ2-3, with TRBD1 matching 9 bases. J was trimmed by 0 bases and V by 1 base; bases with no gene match: 11. The V gene's germline CDR1 is LNHDA and CDR2 SQIVND (reference sequence). The CDR3 length is 19 residues.

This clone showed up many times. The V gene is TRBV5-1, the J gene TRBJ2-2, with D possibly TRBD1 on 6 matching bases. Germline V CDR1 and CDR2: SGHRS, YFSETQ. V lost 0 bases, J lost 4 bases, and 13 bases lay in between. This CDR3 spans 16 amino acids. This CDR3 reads CASSLEQGPSTGELFF. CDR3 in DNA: TGCGCCAGCAGCTTGGAGCAGGGGCCGTCCACCGGGGAGCTGTTTTTT.

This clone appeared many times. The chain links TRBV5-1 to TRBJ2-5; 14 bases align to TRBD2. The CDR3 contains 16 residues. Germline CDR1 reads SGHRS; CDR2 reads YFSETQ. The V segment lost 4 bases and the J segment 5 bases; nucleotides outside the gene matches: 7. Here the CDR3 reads CASSPGLAGDGETQYF. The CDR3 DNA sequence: TGCGCCAGCAGCCCGGGACTAGCGGGAGACGGTGAGACCCAGTACTTC.

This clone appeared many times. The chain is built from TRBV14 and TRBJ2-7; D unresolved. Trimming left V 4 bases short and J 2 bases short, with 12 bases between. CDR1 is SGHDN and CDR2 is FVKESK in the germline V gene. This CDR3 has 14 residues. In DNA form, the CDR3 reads TGTGCCAGCAGCCCAACAGCCAGCCCCTACGAGCAGTACTTC. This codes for CASSPTASPYEQYF.

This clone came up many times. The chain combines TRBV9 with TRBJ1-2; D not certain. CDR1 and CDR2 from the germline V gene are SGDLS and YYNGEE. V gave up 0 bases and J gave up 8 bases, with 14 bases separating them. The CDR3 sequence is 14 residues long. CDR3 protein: CASSVARSPSGYTF. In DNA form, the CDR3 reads TGTGCCAGCAGCGTAGCCAGATCTCCTAGCGGCTACACCTTC.

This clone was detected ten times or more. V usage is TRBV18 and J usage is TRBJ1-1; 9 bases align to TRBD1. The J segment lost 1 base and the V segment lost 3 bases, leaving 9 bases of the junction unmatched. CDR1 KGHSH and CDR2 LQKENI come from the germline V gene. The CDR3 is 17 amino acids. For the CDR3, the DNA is TGTGCCAGCTCACCTTTACTACAGGGGGCAGGGAACACTGAAGCTTTCTTT. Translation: CASSPLLQGAGNTEAFF. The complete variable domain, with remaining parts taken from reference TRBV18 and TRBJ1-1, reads NAGVMQNPRHLVRRRGQEARLRCSPMKGHSHVYWYRQLPEEGLKFMVYLQKENIIDESGMPKERFSAEFPKEGPSILRIQQVVRGDSAAYFCASSPLLQGAGNTEAFFGQGTRLTVV.

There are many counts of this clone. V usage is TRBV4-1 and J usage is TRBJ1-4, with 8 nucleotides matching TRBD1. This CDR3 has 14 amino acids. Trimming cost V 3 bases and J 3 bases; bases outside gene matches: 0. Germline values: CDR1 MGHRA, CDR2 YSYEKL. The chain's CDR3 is CASSQTGANEKLFF. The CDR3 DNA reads TGCGCCAGCAGCCAGACAGGGGCTAATGAAAAACTGTTTTTT.

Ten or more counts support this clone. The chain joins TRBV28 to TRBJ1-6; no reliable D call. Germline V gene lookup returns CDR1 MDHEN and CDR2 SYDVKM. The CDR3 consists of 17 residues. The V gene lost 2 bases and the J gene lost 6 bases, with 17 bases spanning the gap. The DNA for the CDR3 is TGTGCCAGCAGTTTACGAAGGGCAGGACTCTTTAATTCACCCCTCCACTTT. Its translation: CASSLRRAGLFNSPLHF. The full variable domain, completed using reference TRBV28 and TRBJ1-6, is DVKVTQSSRYLVKRTGEKVFLECVQDMDHENMFWYRQDPGLGLRLIYFSYDVKMKEKGDIPEGYSVSREKKERFSLILESASTNQTSMYLCASSLRRAGLFNSPLHFGNGTRLTVT.

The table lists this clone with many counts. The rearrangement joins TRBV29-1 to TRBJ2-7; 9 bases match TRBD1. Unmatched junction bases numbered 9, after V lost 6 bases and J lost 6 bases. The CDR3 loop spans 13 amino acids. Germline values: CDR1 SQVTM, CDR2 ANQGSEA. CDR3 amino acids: CSVTGTGLLEQYF. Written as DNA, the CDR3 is TGCAGCGTAACCGGGACAGGGCTTCTCGAGCAGTACTTC.

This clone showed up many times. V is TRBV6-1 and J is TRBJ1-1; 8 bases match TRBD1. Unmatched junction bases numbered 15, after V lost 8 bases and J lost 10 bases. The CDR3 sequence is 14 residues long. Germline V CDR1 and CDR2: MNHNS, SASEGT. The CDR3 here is CASLPNPGQDRAFF. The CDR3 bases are TGTGCCAGCCTACCAAATCCGGGACAGGACCGAGCTTTCTTT.

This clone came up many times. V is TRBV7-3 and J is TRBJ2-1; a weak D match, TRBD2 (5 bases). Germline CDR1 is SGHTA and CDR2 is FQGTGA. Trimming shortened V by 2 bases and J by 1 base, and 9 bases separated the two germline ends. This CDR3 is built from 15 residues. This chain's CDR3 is CASSLGPGSYNEQFF. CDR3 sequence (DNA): TGTGCCAGCAGCTTAGGGCCGGGATCCTACAATGAGCAGTTCTTC.

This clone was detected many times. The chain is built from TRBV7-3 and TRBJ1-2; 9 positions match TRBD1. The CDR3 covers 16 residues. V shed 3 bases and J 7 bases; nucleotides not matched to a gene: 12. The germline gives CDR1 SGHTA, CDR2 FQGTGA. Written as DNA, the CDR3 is TGTGCCAGCAGCTTGGAACCGGGACAGGGTATGGGTGGCTACACCTTC. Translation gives CASSLEPGQGMGGYTF.

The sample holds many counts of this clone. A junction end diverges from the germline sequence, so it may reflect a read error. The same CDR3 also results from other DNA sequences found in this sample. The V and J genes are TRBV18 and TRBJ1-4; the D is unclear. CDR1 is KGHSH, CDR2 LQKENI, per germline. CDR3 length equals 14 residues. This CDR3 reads CASSPSATNEKLFF. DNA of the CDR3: TGTGCCAGCTCACCATCCGCAACTAATGAGAAACTGTTTTTT.

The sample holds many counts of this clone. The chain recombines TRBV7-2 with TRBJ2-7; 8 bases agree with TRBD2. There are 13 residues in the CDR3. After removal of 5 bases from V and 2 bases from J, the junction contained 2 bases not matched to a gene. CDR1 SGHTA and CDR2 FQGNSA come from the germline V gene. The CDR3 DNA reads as TGTGCCAGCAGCAAGGGACTAGCCTACGAGCAGTACTTC. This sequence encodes CASSKGLAYEQYF.

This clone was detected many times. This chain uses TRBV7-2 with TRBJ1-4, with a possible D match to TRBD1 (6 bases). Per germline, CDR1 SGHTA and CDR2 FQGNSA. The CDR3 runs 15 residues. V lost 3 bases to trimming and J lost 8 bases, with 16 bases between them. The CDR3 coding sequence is TGTGCCAGCAGCTTGGGAGGGGGAGGAGGGGAAAAACTGTTTTTT. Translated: CASSLGGGGGEKLFF.

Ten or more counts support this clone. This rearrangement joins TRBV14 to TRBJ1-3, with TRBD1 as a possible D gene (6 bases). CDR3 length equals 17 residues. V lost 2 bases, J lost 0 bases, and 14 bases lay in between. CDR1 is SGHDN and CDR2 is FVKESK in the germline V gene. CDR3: CASSQFRDTRSGNTIYF. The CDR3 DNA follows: TGTGCCAGCAGCCAATTCCGGGACACCCGCTCTGGAAACACCATATATTTT. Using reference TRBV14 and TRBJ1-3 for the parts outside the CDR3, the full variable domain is EAGVTQFPSHSVIEKGQTVTLRCDPISGHDNLYWYRRVMGKEIKFLLHFVKESKQDESGMPNNRFLAERTGGTYSTLKVQPAELEDSGVYFCASSQFRDTRSGNTIYFGEGSWLTVV.

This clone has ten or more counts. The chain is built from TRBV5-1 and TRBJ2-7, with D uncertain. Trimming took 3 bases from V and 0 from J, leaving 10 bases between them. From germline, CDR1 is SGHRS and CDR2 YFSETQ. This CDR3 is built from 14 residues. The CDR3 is CASSYELISYEQYF. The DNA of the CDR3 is TGCGCCAGCAGCTACGAACTCATCTCCTACGAGCAGTACTTC.

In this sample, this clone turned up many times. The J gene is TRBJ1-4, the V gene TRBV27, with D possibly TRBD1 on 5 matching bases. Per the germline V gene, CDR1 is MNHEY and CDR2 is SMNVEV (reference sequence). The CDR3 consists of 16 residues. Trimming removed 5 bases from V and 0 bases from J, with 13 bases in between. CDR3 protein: CASSQTGVATNEKLFF. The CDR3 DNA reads TGTGCCAGCAGTCAAACAGGAGTTGCAACTAATGAAAAACTGTTTTTT.

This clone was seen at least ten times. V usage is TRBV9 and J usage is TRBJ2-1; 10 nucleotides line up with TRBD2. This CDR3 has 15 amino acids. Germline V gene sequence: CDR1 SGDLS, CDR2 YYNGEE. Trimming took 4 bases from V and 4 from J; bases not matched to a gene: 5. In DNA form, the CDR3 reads TGTGCCAGCAGCCCGGGACTAGCGCGATACAATGAGCAGTTCTTC. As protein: CASSPGLARYNEQFF.

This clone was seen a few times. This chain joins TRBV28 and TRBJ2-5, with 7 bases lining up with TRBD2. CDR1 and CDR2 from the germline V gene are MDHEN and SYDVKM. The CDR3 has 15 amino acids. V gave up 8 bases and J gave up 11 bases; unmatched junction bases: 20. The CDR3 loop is CASGLLGGGLREQYF. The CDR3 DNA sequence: TGTGCCAGCGGCCTCCTCGGGGGAGGGTTACGAGAGCAGTACTTC.

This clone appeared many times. The CDR3 DNA reads TGTGCCAGCAGCTTTATGGGTGGCGGGAACACTGAAGCTTTCTTT. As protein: CASSFMGGGNTEAFF. This sequence joins TRBV11-2 and TRBJ1-1; D not certain. Trimming pared 3 bases from V and 1 base from J, leaving 12 bases between. From germline, CDR1 is SGHAT and CDR2 FQNNGV. The CDR3 is made up of 15 amino acids.

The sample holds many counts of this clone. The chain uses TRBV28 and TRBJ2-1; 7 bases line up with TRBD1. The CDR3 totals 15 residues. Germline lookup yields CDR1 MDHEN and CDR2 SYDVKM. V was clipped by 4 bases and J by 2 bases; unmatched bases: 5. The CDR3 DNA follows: TGTGCCAGCAGTTCACCCGGGACAGCCTACAATGAGCAGTTCTTC. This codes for CASSSPGTAYNEQFF.